These T cell receptor beta chains were read from a single sample in a study of cytomegalovirus exposure and HLA in healthy donors. TCRdb's copy holds only in-frame clones and misses some; the assay was immunoSEQ multiplex PCR. The sample contains around 260,000 clones, 90% of which appear only once. Sequences were obtained from PBMCs. These receptors were obtained from a woman aged 30 to 39 in good health and CMV-seronegative. Each CDR3 is given with its conserved first and last residue. A D gene is named only where the DNA matches it firmly. Part of the rows lack a size; the others show once, few, many or a class for expanded clones.

TRBV28	TRBJ1-1	NA	TRBD1	TGTGCCAGCAGTCTTGGGACAGGGGGCGGGAACACTGAAGCTTTCTTT	CASSLGTGGGNTEAFF
TRBV5-1	TRBJ2-7	NA	TRBD2	TGCGCCAGCAGCTCCGATCTCCCGGGACTAGCGCTCTACGAGCAGTACTTC	CASSSDLPGLALYEQYF
TRBV9	TRBJ2-7	NA	TRBD1	TGTGCCAGCAGCGTAGTGGGGACAGGGAAAGATACTTACGAGCAGTACTTC	CASSVVGTGKDTYEQYF
TRBV7-9	TRBJ1-2	NA	NA	TGTGCCAGCAGCCCAGGGCCGGCTGATGGCTACACCTTC	CASSPGPADGYTF
TRBV7-2	TRBJ2-1	NA	NA	TGTGCCAGCAGCTTGACCCACCAATCGGCCTTCTACAATGAGCAGTTCTTC	CASSLTHQSAFYNEQFF
TRBV15	TRBJ2-1	once	NA	TGTGCCACCAGCAGAGATCGGACTAAACATGACAATGAGCAGTTCTTC	CATSRDRTKHDNEQFF
TRBV28	TRBJ1-5	NA	NA	TGTGCCAGCAGTATATATAGGGAGGGCAATCAGCCCCAGCATTTT	CASSIYREGNQPQHF
TRBV6-5	TRBJ2-2	NA	NA	TGTGCCAGCAGTTACGGAGGTAACACCGGGGAGCTGTTTTTT	CASSYGGNTGELFF
TRBV7-6	TRBJ2-7	once	NA	TGTGCCAGCAGCTTAGAATACGGGTACGAGCAGTACTTC	CASSLEYGYEQYF
TRBV4-2	TRBJ2-2	NA	TRBD2	TGTGCCAGCAGCGAATACGGCCGTGCGGGAGGGCCGGGCGGGGAGCTGTTTTTT	CASSEYGRAGGPGGELFF
TRBV27	TRBJ2-1	NA	TRBD2	TGTGCCAGCAGTGACGTAGCGGGAGGGAGGTATGAGCAGTTCTTC	CASSDVAGGRYEQFF
TRBV5-1	TRBJ2-3	NA	TRBD2	TGCGCCAGCAAGGTTGTGGGAGGGCCTTCCACAGATACGCAGTATTTT	CASKVVGGPSTDTQYF
TRBV11-3	TRBJ2-7	NA	NA	TGTGCCAGCAGCTTGACAAGCTACGAGCAGTACTTC	CASSLTSYEQYF
TRBV28	TRBJ1-2	NA	NA	TGTGCCAGCAGTTTACCCCTCGGGGGCCTGGCAAATGGCTACACCTTC	CASSLPLGGLANGYTF
TRBV30	TRBJ2-7	NA	TRBD2	TGTGCCGGCTCAAGCGGGGCTTACGAGCAGTACTTC	CAGSSGAYEQYF
TRBV18	TRBJ2-1	NA	NA	TGTGCCAGCTCATCGTACAATGAGCAGTTCTTC	CASSSYNEQFF
TRBV20-1	TRBJ2-5	NA	NA	TGCAGTGCTAGAGATCAGGGATACCAGTACTTC	CSARDQGYQYF
TRBV28	TRBJ2-7	NA	TRBD2	TGTGCCAGCAGTTTCGAGCGGGAGGTTTCCGAGCAGTACTTC	CASSFEREVSEQYF
TRBV23-1	TRBJ2-7	NA	TRBD2	TGCGCCAGCAGTCCAAACCAACTAGCGGGAGTGGACGAGCAGTACTTC	CASSPNQLAGVDEQYF
TRBV5-5	TRBJ1-5	NA	TRBD1	TGTGCCAGCAGCTTGGTATGGGACAGGGGGTATCAGCCCCAGCATTTT	CASSLVWDRGYQPQHF
TRBV29-1	TRBJ1-3	once	TRBD1	TGCAGCGTTGTTTCAGGACAGGGGTCCGGAAACACCATATATTTT	CSVVSGQGSGNTIYF
TRBV5-1	TRBJ2-7	NA	NA	TGCGCCAGCAGCTTGGCGGCGGGCTTCTACGAGCAGTACTTC	CASSLAAGFYEQYF
TRBV29-1	TRBJ1-1	NA	NA	TGCAGCGTTGCACTGGCGAACACTGAAGCTTTCTTT	CSVALANTEAFF
TRBV11-2	TRBJ2-1	NA	TRBD1	TGTGCCAGCAGCCTAGAGGACAGGTCCTACAATGAGCAGTTCTTC	CASSLEDRSYNEQFF
TRBV4-3	TRBJ2-7	NA	TRBD1	TGCGCCAGCAGCCAAGGACAGGGAGTCTACGAGCAGTACTTC	CASSQGQGVYEQYF
TRBV9	TRBJ1-1	NA	NA	TGTGCCAGCAGCCCACAGGTGAACACTGAAGCTTTCTTT	CASSPQVNTEAFF
TRBV7-9	TRBJ2-3	NA	NA	TGTGCCAGCAGCTTAGAGGGCAGGCCCCGCACAGATACGCAGTATTTT	CASSLEGRPRTDTQYF
TRBV15	TRBJ2-1	NA	TRBD2	TGTGCCACCACCGGAGCGGGAGGGCCAGAAAGTGAGCAGTTCTTC	CATTGAGGPESEQFF
TRBV6-5	TRBJ2-5	NA	NA	TGTGCCAGCAGCCTAGAAGAGACCCAGTACTTC	CASSLEETQYF
TRBV14	TRBJ2-1	NA	TRBD1	TGTGCCAGCAGCCAGGTACGTCGCATCGGAGGACAGGCCCGGGAGCAGTTCTTC	CASSQVRRIGGQAREQFF